This T cell receptor (beta chain) was recovered during a study of response to subunit inactivated influenza vaccine. Regarding the study as a whole: T cells newly recruited by each seasonal influenza vaccination are few, the authors suggested.

TCRdb independently ran MiXCR on the RT-PCR reads; one entry per CDR3 protein. The sample contains approximately 200,000 distinct CDR3 sequences, about 15% of which appear only once. Germline lookup yields CDR1 LGHNA and CDR2 YSLEER. The CDR3 loop spans 16 amino acids. Trimming removed 0 bases at V and 0 bases at J, with 9 bases between. This clonotype was observed a handful of times. Its antigen remains unidentified. This sequence originates from a man over 45 who received an inactivated influenza vaccine. The sequencing used CD8+ T cells sorted from PBMCs, collected more than 4 days after vaccination. V is TRBV4-3 and J is TRBJ2-1; D remains unclear. The CDR3 loop is CASSQDEPSSYNEQFF. The CDR3 nucleotides are TGCGCCAGCAGCCAAGACGAGCCGAGCTCCTACAATGAGCAGTTCTTC.